The rows below give T cell receptor beta chains drawn from one sample of a study of response to subunit inactivated influenza vaccine. TCRdb fed the RT-PCR reads into MiXCR, producing one record per CDR3 protein. This table has about 570,000 distinct CDR3 sequences, 10% to 15% appearing once. Sequenced here: PBMCs from blood, sampled on the day of vaccination. These receptors came from a man aged 45-60 years who received an inactivated influenza vaccine. The CDR3 runs from the conserved cysteine through the conserved F or W. The order of the fields is clone size, J gene, D gene, V gene, CDR3 protein, CDR3 DNA. A D gene is named only where the DNA matches it firmly. Expanded clones get a size class; other rows say once, few or many, or leave the size out.

.	TRBJ2-5	TRBD2	TRBV20-1	CSARPSGSAETQYF	TGCAGTGCTAGACCTAGCGGGAGTGCTGAGACCCAGTACTTC
many	TRBJ2-4	.	TRBV6-2/TRBV6-3	CASSYDLLAAPGKNIQYF	TGTGCCAGCAGTTACGATCTTTTGGCAGCCCCCGGCAAAAACATTCAGTACTTC
.	TRBJ2-5	TRBD2	TRBV20-1	CCARDGLSGPAAETQYF	TGCTGTGCTAGAGATGGGCTTAGCGGGCCAGCGGCAGAGACCCAGTACTTC
few	TRBJ2-7	.	TRBV12-3/TRBV12-4	CASSYDSGPYEQYF	TGTGCCAGCAGTTACGACAGCGGTCCCTACGAGCAGTACTTC
many	TRBJ1-1	TRBD1	TRBV29-1	CSVERTGLNTEAFF	TGCAGCGTTGAAAGGACAGGGTTGAACACTGAAGCTTTCTTT
.	TRBJ1-5	TRBD1	TRBV6-2/TRBV6-3	CASRTGVNQPQHF	TGTGCCAGCAGAACAGGGGTGAATCAGCCCCAGCATTTT
.	TRBJ1-2	.	TRBV20-1	CSAEGASSPGTF	TGCAGTGCTGAAGGGGCCTCTAGTCCAGGAACCTTC
few	TRBJ2-4	.	TRBV12-3/TRBV12-4	CASSTVQGTENIQYF	TGTGCCAGCAGTACCGTCCAGGGCACTGAAAACATTCAGTACTTC
.	TRBJ1-2	.	TRBV12-3/TRBV12-4	CASRSPTGNRGYTF	TGTGCCAGCAGGTCGCCTACAGGGAATAGGGGCTACACCTTC
.	TRBJ2-2	.	TRBV7-9	CASSSLNWRTNTGELFF	TGTGCCAGCAGCTCCCTTAACTGGCGTACGAACACCGGGGAGCTGTTTTTT
few	TRBJ2-1	TRBD2	TRBV28	CASRGLAGRGGNEQFF	TGTGCCAGCAGGGGACTAGCGGGTAGGGGTGGCAATGAGCAGTTCTTC
once	TRBJ2-1	TRBD2	TRBV20-1	CSARTASGGNEQFF	TGCAGTGCTAGAACGGCTAGCGGGGGAAATGAGCAGTTCTTC
few	TRBJ1-2	.	TRBV4-1	CASSQGFKYGYTF	TGCGCCAGCAGCCAAGGTTTTAAGTATGGCTACACCTTC
few	TRBJ1-4	.	TRBV12-3/TRBV12-4	CASQKVGATNEKLFF	TGTGCCAGCCAGAAAGTAGGCGCAACTAATGAAAAACTGTTTTTT
.	TRBJ2-5	TRBD2	TRBV5-5	CASSYLGGEYQETQYF	TGTGCCAGCAGTTATCTCGGGGGGGAATACCAAGAGACCCAGTACTTC
few	TRBJ2-5	.	TRBV10-3	CAISELRSGLQETQYF	TGTGCCATCAGTGAGCTGCGTTCAGGGCTCCAAGAGACCCAGTACTTC
.	TRBJ2-4	TRBD1	TRBV6-5	CASSGQGNIQYF	TGTGCCAGCAGCGGACAGGGAAACATTCAGTACTTC
.	TRBJ2-6	.	TRBV14	CASSQWTTGANVLTF	TGTGCCAGCAGCCAGTGGACTACTGGGGCCAACGTCCTGACTTTC
.	TRBJ2-7	.	TRBV28	CASCRAGSSYEQYF	TGTGCCAGCTGCAGGGCAGGGAGCTCCTACGAGCAGTACTTC
many	TRBJ2-2	.	TRBV24-1	CATSPTPNTGELFF	TGTGCCACCAGTCCGACCCCGAACACCGGGGAGCTGTTTTTT
.	TRBJ2-5	.	TRBV2	CTSSEGETQYF	TGTACCAGCAGTGAAGGCGAGACCCAGTACTTC
few	TRBJ2-1	TRBD2	TRBV6-2/TRBV6-3	CASSHWGGAYNEQFF	TGTGCCAGCAGCCACTGGGGGGGGGCCTACAATGAGCAGTTCTTC
.	TRBJ1-1	.	TRBV7-9	CASSLRADGNTEAFF	TGTGCCAGCAGCCTAAGAGCGGACGGGAACACTGAAGCTTTCTTT
few	TRBJ1-2	.	TRBV20-1	CSAFTNIFSRGYTF	TGCAGTGCTTTCACGAATATTTTCTCGAGAGGCTACACCTTC
few	TRBJ2-7	TRBD2	TRBV29-1	CSVAPSGPAYEQYF	TGCAGCGTTGCCCCTAGCGGACCGGCATACGAGCAGTACTTC
.	TRBJ2-3	TRBD2	TRBV4-2	CASSQVGGRTDTQYF	TGTGCCAGCAGCCAAGTCGGCGGGAGGACAGATACGCAGTATTTT
few	TRBJ1-1	TRBD1	TRBV24-1	CATSDSGQGSTEAFF	TGTGCCACCAGTGATTCGGGACAGGGGAGTACTGAAGCTTTCTTT
many	TRBJ2-1	.	TRBV29-1	CSVGPEGQFF	TGCAGCGTCGGACCTGAGGGGCAGTTCTTC
few	TRBJ2-7	TRBD2	TRBV7-9	CASSLAGVLLQYF	TGTGCCAGCAGTCTAGCGGGAGTGTTGCTGCAGTACTTC
.	TRBJ2-5	.	TRBV7-2	CASSLLPRETQYF	TGTGCCAGCAGCTTATTGCCGCGGGAGACCCAGTACTTC
few	TRBJ2-7	.	TRBV3-1	CASSQEETRGYEQYF	TGTGCCAGCAGCCAAGAAGAAACCAGAGGGTACGAGCAGTACTTC
.	TRBJ2-7	.	TRBV20-1	CSADGPVADSSYEQYF	TGCAGTGCTGACGGCCCGGTAGCGGATAGCTCCTACGAGCAGTACTTC
.	TRBJ1-1	TRBD1	TRBV3-1	CASSQTHRGAEAFF	TGTGCCAGCAGCCAAACCCACAGGGGGGCTGAAGCTTTCTTT
.	TRBJ2-1	.	TRBV12-3/TRBV12-4	CASSLGTGGYEQFF	TGTGCCAGCAGTTTGGGAACAGGTGGCTATGAGCAGTTCTTC
.	TRBJ1-1	TRBD1	TRBV7-2	CASSQDRPNTEAFF	TGTGCCAGCAGCCAGGACAGGCCTAACACTGAAGCTTTCTTT
.	TRBJ2-1	TRBD1	TRBV12-3/TRBV12-4	CASISGTGYNEQFF	TGTGCCAGCATTTCCGGGACAGGATACAATGAGCAGTTCTTC
few	TRBJ1-5	.	TRBV6-1	CASSEGVWGGGQPQHF	TGTGCCAGCAGTGAAGGGGTCTGGGGGGGAGGTCAGCCCCAGCATTTT
once	TRBJ2-1	TRBD2	TRBV7-6	CASSLGTTRNEQFF	TGTGCCAGCAGCTTGGGGACTACCCGCAATGAGCAGTTCTTC
.	TRBJ2-3	.	TRBV4-3	CASSQDWGVPLSGDTQYF	TGCGCCAGCAGCCAAGATTGGGGAGTGCCTCTGTCTGGAGATACGCAGTATTTT
few	TRBJ2-3	.	TRBV5-1	CASKMGPNTDTQYF	TGCGCCAGCAAAATGGGGCCCAACACAGATACGCAGTATTTT
.	TRBJ2-7	.	TRBV27	CASSFAGAHYEQYF	TGTGCCAGCAGTTTCGCAGGGGCCCACTACGAGCAGTACTTC
few	TRBJ2-5	.	TRBV7-8	CASSLPGLQETQYF	TGTGCCAGCAGCTTACCGGGCCTACAAGAGACCCAGTACTTC
many	TRBJ2-1	TRBD2	TRBV5-6	CASSLLGGGAVSYNEQFF	TGTGCCAGCAGCTTGCTTGGCGGGGGGGCCGTATCCTACAATGAGCAGTTCTTC
.	TRBJ2-1	.	TRBV21-1	CASSSPLANEQFF	TGTGCCAGCAGCAGTCCCCTAGCAAATGAGCAGTTCTTC
few	TRBJ2-7	TRBD1	TRBV5-1	CASSSGDSGYEQYF	TGCGCCAGCAGCTCCGGGGACAGTGGCTACGAGCAGTACTTC
.	TRBJ2-1	TRBD1	TRBV6-1	CASRGTAENEQFF	TGTGCCAGCAGGGGGACAGCGGAGAATGAGCAGTTCTTC
few	TRBJ1-2	.	TRBV12-3/TRBV12-4	CASRPGLMNGYTF	TGTGCCAGCAGGCCGGGACTTATGAATGGCTACACCTTC
.	TRBJ2-3	TRBD2	TRBV4-2	CASSRRASGSADTQYF	TGTGCCAGCAGCCGGAGGGCTAGCGGGAGCGCAGATACGCAGTATTTT
few	TRBJ1-2	.	TRBV12-3/TRBV12-4	CASTINYGYTF	TGTGCCAGCACAATAAACTATGGCTACACCTTC
few	TRBJ2-7	.	TRBV7-2	CASSRATGSSYEQYF	TGTGCCAGCAGCCGTGCGACTGGAAGCTCCTACGAGCAGTACTTC
.	TRBJ1-4	.	TRBV18	CASSPVQGTNEKLFF	TGTGCCAGCTCACCGGTACAGGGAACTAATGAAAAACTGTTTTTT
.	TRBJ2-7	.	TRBV2	CASSGRGSYEQYF	TGTGCCAGCAGTGGTAGAGGCTCCTACGAGCAGTACTTC
few	TRBJ2-1	TRBD2	TRBV4-2	CASSQDAGGESYNEQFF	TGTGCCAGCAGCCAAGATGCGGGGGGAGAATCCTACAATGAGCAGTTCTTC
.	TRBJ2-6	TRBD1	TRBV5-6	CASSSVRDRVPSGANVLTF	TGTGCCAGCAGCTCGGTCCGGGACAGAGTACCCTCTGGGGCCAACGTCCTGACTTTC
.	TRBJ2-4	.	TRBV7-2	CASSLVADRRNIQYF	TGTGCCAGCAGCTTAGTGGCAGACCGGCGAAACATTCAGTACTTC